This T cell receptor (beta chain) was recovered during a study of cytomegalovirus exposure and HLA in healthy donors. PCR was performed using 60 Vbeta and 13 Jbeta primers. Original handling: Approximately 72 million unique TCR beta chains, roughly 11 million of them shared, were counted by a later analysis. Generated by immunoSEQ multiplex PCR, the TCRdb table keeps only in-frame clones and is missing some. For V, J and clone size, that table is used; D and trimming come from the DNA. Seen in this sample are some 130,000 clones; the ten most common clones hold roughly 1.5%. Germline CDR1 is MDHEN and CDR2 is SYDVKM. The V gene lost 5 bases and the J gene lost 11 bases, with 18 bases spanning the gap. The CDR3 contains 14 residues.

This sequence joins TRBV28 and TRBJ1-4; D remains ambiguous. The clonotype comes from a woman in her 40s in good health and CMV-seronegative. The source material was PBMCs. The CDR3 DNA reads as TGTGCCAGCAGTCCCCCCGGTTCAAGTGAGAAACTGTTTTTT. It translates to CASSPPGSSEKLFF.